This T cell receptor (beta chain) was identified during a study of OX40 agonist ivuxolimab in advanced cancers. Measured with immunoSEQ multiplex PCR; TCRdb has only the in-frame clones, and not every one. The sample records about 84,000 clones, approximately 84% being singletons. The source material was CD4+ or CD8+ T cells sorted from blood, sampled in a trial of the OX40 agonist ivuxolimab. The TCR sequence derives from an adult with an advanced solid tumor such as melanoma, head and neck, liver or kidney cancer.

In DNA form, the CDR3 reads TGTGCCAGCAGCCCCCCCGGCAGGGGCGAAGTGTATGGCTACACCTTC. Its translation: CASSPPGRGEVYGYTF. The chain employs TRBV4-2 and TRBJ1-2, with a weak D call TRBD1 (6 bases). Trimming took 4 bases from V and 5 from J, leaving 20 bases between them. The germline V gene has CDR1 LGHNA and CDR2 YNFKEQ. The CDR3 has 16 amino acids.